These T cell receptor beta chains were read from a single sample in a study of OX40 agonist ivuxolimab in advanced cancers. Measured with immunoSEQ multiplex PCR; TCRdb has only the in-frame clones, and not every one. Among about 73,000 clones listed, around 90% were seen once. The sample consisted of CD4+ or CD8+ T cells sorted from blood, taken in a trial of the OX40 agonist ivuxolimab. These receptors all stem from an adult with an advanced solid tumor such as melanoma, head and neck, liver or kidney cancer. CDR3s include the opening cysteine and the closing phenylalanine or tryptophan. The D gene is left open where the match is weak. Clone size appears in some rows only: once, few, many, or a class for an expanded clone.

cdr3_length: 14; clone_size: NA; d_call: NA; j_call: TRBJ2-3; v_call: TRBV28; cdr3_nt: TGTGCCAGCAGTTTGGGGCAGAGCACAGATACGCAGTATTTT; cdr3_aa: CASSLGQSTDTQYF
cdr3_length: 11; clone_size: NA; d_call: NA; j_call: TRBJ1-3; v_call: TRBV28; cdr3_nt: TGTGCCAGCAGCACTGGGGTCACCATATATTTT; cdr3_aa: CASSTGVTIYF
cdr3_length: 13; clone_size: once; d_call: NA; j_call: TRBJ1-5; v_call: TRBV19; cdr3_nt: TGTGCCAGTAACAAGGATGGTTTTCAGCCCCAGCATTTT; cdr3_aa: CASNKDGFQPQHF
cdr3_length: 17; clone_size: NA; d_call: TRBD2; j_call: TRBJ2-1; v_call: TRBV19; cdr3_nt: TGTGCCAGTAGTATAGTTCCCGGGACTAGCCTAATCTATGAGCAGTTCTTC; cdr3_aa: CASSIVPGTSLIYEQFF
cdr3_length: 14; clone_size: NA; d_call: TRBD1; j_call: TRBJ1-1; v_call: TRBV25-1; cdr3_nt: TGTGCCAGCACAGACAGGGGGACCGACACTGAAGCTTTCTTT; cdr3_aa: CASTDRGTDTEAFF
cdr3_length: 15; clone_size: NA; d_call: TRBD1; j_call: TRBJ1-1; v_call: TRBV19; cdr3_nt: TGTGCCAGTAGTATACACAGGGGGGGCACCACTGAAGCTTTCTTT; cdr3_aa: CASSIHRGGTTEAFF
cdr3_length: 13; clone_size: NA; d_call: NA; j_call: TRBJ1-3; v_call: TRBV30; cdr3_nt: TGTGCCCGGGGGAGGGGACGCGGAATCACCATATATTTT; cdr3_aa: CARGRGRGITIYF
cdr3_length: 14; clone_size: NA; d_call: NA; j_call: TRBJ2-2; v_call: TRBV5-1; cdr3_nt: TGCGCCAGCAGCTTTCGGGGCGGGGACGGGGAGCTGTTTTTT; cdr3_aa: CASSFRGGDGELFF
cdr3_length: 13; clone_size: once; d_call: TRBD1; j_call: TRBJ1-1; v_call: TRBV30; cdr3_nt: TGTGCCTGGAGCGGGGACAGGGTAGATGGAGCTTTCTTT; cdr3_aa: CAWSGDRVDGAFF
cdr3_length: 14; clone_size: NA; d_call: TRBD2; j_call: TRBJ2-3; v_call: TRBV28; cdr3_nt: TGTGCCAGCAGACCGATTAGCGGGAGACATACGCAGTATTTT; cdr3_aa: CASRPISGRHTQYF